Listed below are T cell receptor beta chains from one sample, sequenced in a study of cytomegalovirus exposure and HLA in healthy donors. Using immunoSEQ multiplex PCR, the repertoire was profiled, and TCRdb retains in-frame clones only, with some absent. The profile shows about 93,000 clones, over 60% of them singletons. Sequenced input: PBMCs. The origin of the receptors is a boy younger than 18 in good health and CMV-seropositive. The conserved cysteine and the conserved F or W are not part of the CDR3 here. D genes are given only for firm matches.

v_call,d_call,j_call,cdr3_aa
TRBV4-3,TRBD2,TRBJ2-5,ASMGLVGETQY
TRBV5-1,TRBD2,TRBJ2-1,ASSGGTSGIASEDEQF
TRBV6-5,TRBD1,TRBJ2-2,ASSYGQVMTGELF
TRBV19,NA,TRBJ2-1,ASSIVAGRGNEQF
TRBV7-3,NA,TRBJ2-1,ASSSTNPTSGGGEQF
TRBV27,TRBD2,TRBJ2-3,ASRNKAGTSGSDTQY
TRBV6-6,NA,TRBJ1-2,AGTREGQEAPYGYT
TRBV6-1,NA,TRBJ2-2,ASSATGNTGELF
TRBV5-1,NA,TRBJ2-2,ASSQDSADTGELF
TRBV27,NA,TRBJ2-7,ASSLGTVGAYQEQY
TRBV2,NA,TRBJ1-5,ASKGQGNQPQH
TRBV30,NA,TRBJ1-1,AWSVRVVGTEAF
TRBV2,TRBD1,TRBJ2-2,ASSENRGLLTGELF
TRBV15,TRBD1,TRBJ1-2,ATSRDPFLQGAGGGYT
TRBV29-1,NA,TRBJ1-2,SVLGAEGYT
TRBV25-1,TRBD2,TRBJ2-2,ASSALAGYTGELF
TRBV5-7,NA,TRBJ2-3,ASSPTSTDTQY
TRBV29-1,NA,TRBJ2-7,SVTTGTSSYEQY
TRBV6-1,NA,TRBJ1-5,ASSRMEPQN
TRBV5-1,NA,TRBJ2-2,ASSLGGNTGELF
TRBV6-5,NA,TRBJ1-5,ASSYYGKYSNQPQH
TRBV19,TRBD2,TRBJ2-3,ASSNLAGSRDTQY
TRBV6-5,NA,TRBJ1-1,ASSSGVGAF
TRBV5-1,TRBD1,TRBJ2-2,ASSLGTGGVTGELF
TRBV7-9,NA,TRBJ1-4,ASSLDSTSTNEKLF
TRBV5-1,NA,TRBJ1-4,ASRLGGLATNEKLF
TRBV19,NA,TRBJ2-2,ASSWGPIIATGELF
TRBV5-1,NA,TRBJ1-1,ASSLAGGGAMNTEAF
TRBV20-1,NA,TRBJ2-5,SPEETQY
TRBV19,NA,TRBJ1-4,ASSIKTGLATNEKLF
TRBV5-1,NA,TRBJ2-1,ASSTGTEQF
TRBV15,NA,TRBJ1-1,ATSSGPVGNTEAF
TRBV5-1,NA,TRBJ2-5,ASSLVAGSQGTQY
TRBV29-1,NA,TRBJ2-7,SVAGGTTLLSHEQY
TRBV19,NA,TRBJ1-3,ASSIERSSGNTIY
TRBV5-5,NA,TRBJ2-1,ASSSDLTGYNEQF
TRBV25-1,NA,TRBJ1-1,ASSEPTGFLTEAF
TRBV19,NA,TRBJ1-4,ASSNVLEKLF
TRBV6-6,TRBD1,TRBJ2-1,ASSAYLLDRGNEQF
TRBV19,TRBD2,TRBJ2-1,ASSGLAGGLIDNEQF
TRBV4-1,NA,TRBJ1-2,ASSQDRWAGGYT
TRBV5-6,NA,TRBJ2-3,ASSPDYSTDTQY
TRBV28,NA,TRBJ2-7,ATEGGVRYEQY
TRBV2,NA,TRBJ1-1,ASRRGEGTEAF
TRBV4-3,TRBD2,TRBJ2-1,ASSQDLSLAGGGGEQF
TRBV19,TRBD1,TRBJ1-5,ASSVRDRKNQPQH
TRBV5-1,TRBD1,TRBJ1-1,ASGKTGVPNTEAF
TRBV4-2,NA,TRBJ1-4,ASSQDSGEKLF